The clone carrying this T cell receptor beta chain has only a few counts. Relative to the germline gene, one junction end is altered; a read error may explain this. These data originate in a study of blood T cells in healthy people across ages. Primed by a sample-barcoded 5' primer and a J-beta primer mix, a second PCR proceeded for 7 to 11 cycles. TCRdb re-called the 5' RACE reads through MiXCR, storing one row per CDR3 protein. In the table there are under 1,100,000 distinct CDR3 sequences, under 30% of which are singletons. CDR1 is SGHRS and CDR2 is YFSETQ in the germline V gene. CDR3 size: 14 residues. The same sample was also used in a study of T cells of mothers and their children.

This clonotype was sampled from a girl aged 2 to 9 in good health. Specimen: blood. The chain joins TRBV5-1 to TRBJ2-2, with D perhaps matching TRBD2 (5 bases). CDR3 bases: TGCGCCAGCAGCTTGGGCGATTTCACCGGGGAGCCGTTTTTT. Protein product: CASSLGDFTGEPFF.